Given below is one T cell receptor (beta chain) in context. The CDR3 runs to 14 residues. Germline lookup yields CDR1 MDHEN and CDR2 SYDVKM. After removal of 5 bases from V and 6 bases from J, the junction contained 8 bases not matched to a gene. Sequencing used immunoSEQ multiplex PCR; TCRdb keeps in-frame clones, though not all of them. Among 2 million to 3 million clones listed, 80% to 95% were seen once. This entry belongs to a study of shared clonotypes between healthy human individuals. The receptor comes from a man aged 18 to 29 in good health. Some clones in this sample may be carry-over from other donors' samples. Source material: naive CD4+ T cells from PBMCs. Subset described: CD45RA+ positively selected. The V gene is TRBV28, the J gene TRBJ2-7; 9 bases map to TRBD1. The DNA for the CDR3 is TGTGCCAGCAGTACCGGGACAGGGTTATCCGAGCAGTACTTC. Its translation is CASSTGTGLSEQYF. Combining the CDR3 with reference TRBV28 and TRBJ2-7 gives the whole variable domain DVKVTQSSRYLVKRTGEKVFLECVQDMDHENMFWYRQDPGLGLRLIYFSYDVKMKEKGDIPEGYSVSREKKERFSLILESASTNQTSMYLCASSTGTGLSEQYFGPGTRLTVT.